The 5 T cell receptor beta chains listed next were all sequenced from one sample in a study of regulatory T cells in long-lasting Graves disease. Time point defined: newly diagnosed GD, antithyroid drugs for less than 3 months. Preparation of the TCR library used RNA extracted from PBMCs. Building of the TCR beta libraries involved iRepertoire HTBI primers and Arm-PCR of CDR3 regions. TCRdb reanalysed the multiplex PCR reads using MiXCR and keeps one entry per CDR3 protein. The sample records over 500,000 distinct CDR3 sequences, 16% being singletons. The same data also went into a second study, on T cells in Graves' hyperthyroidism and ophthalmopathy.

The starting material was peripheral blood mononuclear cells (PBMCs), obtained at new diagnosis, from a patient treated with antithyroid drugs. Receptors were obtained from a woman aged 30 to 39 with Graves disease.

This clonotype was picked up many times. The gene calls are TRBV20-1 and TRBJ1-1; D is unclear. Germline-derived CDR1 and CDR2 are DFQATT and SNEGSKA (reference sequence). This CDR3 is 13 amino acids long. Trimming took off 5 bases at V and 1 base at J, with 11 bases between the two ends. The CDR3 bases are TGCAGTGCTCGTGGCCGCGCGAACACTGAAGCTTTCTTT. This translates into CSARGRANTEAFF.

The V and J genes are TRBV7-9 and TRBJ2-3; 7 nucleotides agree with TRBD2. CDR1 is SEHNR and CDR2 is FQNEAQ in the germline V gene (reference sequence). The CDR3 loop spans 16 amino acids. After removal of 5 bases from V and 2 bases from J, the junction contained 10 bases not matched to a gene. DNA for the CDR3: TGTGCCAGCAGCCCCCATGAGCGGGATCCCACAGATACGCAGTATTTT. Translating gives CASSPHERDPTDTQYF.

This clonotype was found many times. The rearrangement uses TRBV20-1 and TRBJ2-5; D ambiguous. Germline loops: CDR1 DFQATT, CDR2 SNEGSKA (reference sequence). The CDR3 is made up of 12 amino acids. V was cut by 3 bases and J by 5 bases, with 10 bases left in between. CDR3 DNA sequence: TGCAGTGCTAGCCGGGTCTGGGAGACCCAGTACTTC. Amino acids: CSASRVWETQYF.

The table lists this clonotype with many counts. The V call is TRBV28, the J call TRBJ2-1; 7 positions match TRBD2. The CDR3 runs to 15 residues. The germline V gene encodes CDR1 MDHEN and CDR2 SYDVKM. The V segment lost 3 bases and the J segment 0 bases; nucleotides outside the gene matches: 2. The CDR3 region has the DNA TGTGCCAGCAGTTTGCCGGGGGGCTCCTACAATGAGCAGTTCTTC. Its protein product is CASSLPGGSYNEQFF.

The chain joins TRBV11-3 to TRBJ2-7; 8 bases agree with TRBD1. The CDR3 covers 13 residues. CDR1 SGHNT and CDR2 YENEEA come from the germline V gene. The junction had 4 bases not matched to a gene; V was cut back by 3 bases and J by 6 bases. CDR3 in amino acids: CASSLDRVSEQYF. CDR3 bases: TGTGCCAGCAGCTTGGACAGGGTGAGCGAGCAGTACTTC.